This T cell receptor beta chain was obtained from a study of beta chain features in type 1 diabetes. Study-level results: In every one of the four CD4+ subsets, TCRB CDR3s were moderately but significantly shorter in Type 1 diabetes patients.

As to this clone: The antigen is not known.

Expressed TCRB transcripts were sequenced, since all the RNA that had been isolated was reverse transcribed. Repertoires were generated with immunoSEQ multiplex PCR, while TCRdb's copy carries only in-frame clones and drops some. The table includes roughly 610,000 clones, around a sixth detected once. Trimming took 0 bases from V and 7 from J, leaving 13 bases between them. This CDR3 is built from 15 residues. The germline gives CDR1 KGHSH, CDR2 LQKENI. The sample comprised naive CD4+ T cells from blood. The chain combines TRBV18 with TRBJ1-5; tentatively, D is TRBD1 (6 bases). The sequence was obtained from a man aged 18 to 30 in good health. The CDR3 sequence is CASSPPFGGAQPQHF. For the CDR3, the DNA is TGTGCCAGCTCACCACCGTTCGGGGGGGCCCAGCCCCAGCATTTT.